These 11 T cell receptor beta chains originate from one sample sequenced in a study of blood T cell repertoires in COVID-19. Only in-frame clones appear in the TCRdb table, and some are missing; sequencing was by immunoSEQ multiplex PCR. The sample holds hundreds of thousands of clones, about 90% seen once. The sample was peripheral blood. The receptors were sampled from a woman aged 25 to 45 with COVID-19, enrolled during active disease.

This rearrangement joins TRBV5-5 to TRBJ1-1; 9 bases agree with TRBD1. V lost 6 bases, J lost 10 bases, and 16 bases stayed unmatched. The CDR3 totals 15 residues. CDR1 and CDR2 from the germline V gene are SGHKS and YYEKEE (reference sequence). The CDR3 spells CASNPELGQGKGAFF. CDR3 bases: TGTGCCAGCAACCCCGAACTCGGACAGGGGAAGGGAGCTTTCTTT.

The chain is built from TRBV5-6 and TRBJ2-3, with a tentative D call TRBD2 (6 bases). V lost 6 bases, J lost 4 bases, and 15 bases lay in between. Germline V gene data show CDR1 as SGHDT and CDR2 as YYEEEE. This CDR3 contains 14 residues. The CDR3 reads CASTWDRGSDTQYF. As DNA, the CDR3 is TGTGCCAGCACCTGGGACCGGGGGTCAGATACGCAGTATTTT.

The chain employs TRBV7-9 and TRBJ2-2, with 9 positions matching TRBD1. Trimming at V came to 3 bases and at J to 5 bases, leaving 10 bases not matched to a gene. The CDR3 runs to 17 residues. Germline lookup yields CDR1 SEHNR and CDR2 FQNEAQ (reference sequence). The CDR3 protein is CASSFSTGGTRTGELFF. CDR3 bases: TGTGCCAGCAGCTTTTCGACAGGGGGGACGAGGACCGGGGAGCTGTTTTTT.

The chain uses TRBV2 and TRBJ1-4; 8 bases agree with TRBD1. Germline V lookup: CDR1 SNHLY, CDR2 FYNNEI. This CDR3 is 13 amino acids long. V was clipped by 7 bases and J by 7 bases; unmatched bases: 5. The CDR3 DNA follows: TGTGCCAGCATCAGGGGGCGGAGTGAAAAACTGTTTTTT. Encoded protein: CASIRGRSEKLFF.

This clone is a singleton in its sample. The chain's CDR3 is CASKAGGNYEQYV. CDR3 in DNA: TGTGCCAGCAAGGCGGGAGGGAACTACGAGCAGTACGTC. This chain connects TRBV6-5 to TRBJ2-7; 9 positions agree with TRBD2. This CDR3 has 13 residues. The germline V gene encodes CDR1 MNHEY and CDR2 SVGAGI. Trimming at V came to 7 bases and at J to 3 bases, leaving 4 bases not matched to a gene.

The chain employs TRBV10-3 and TRBJ2-1; 8 positions agree with TRBD2. V trimming: 7 bases; J trimming: 7 bases; junction bases outside the gene matches: 6. The CDR3 contains 13 residues. CDR1 ENHRY and CDR2 SYGVKD come from the germline V gene. The CDR3 spells CAITREGRNEQFF. CDR3 in DNA: TGTGCCATCACTCGGGAGGGCCGGAATGAGCAGTTCTTC.

This clone came up a few times. The same CDR3 also results from other DNA sequences found in this sample. The chain recombines TRBV5-1 with TRBJ2-5; no reliable D call. V dropped 2 bases and J dropped 5 bases, with 4 bases sitting between them. CDR1 is SGHRS, CDR2 YFSETQ, per germline. The CDR3 length is 11 residues. DNA for the CDR3: TGCGCCAGCAGCTTAGAGGAGACCCAGTACTTC. It is translated as CASSLEETQYF.

V usage is TRBV18 and J usage is TRBJ1-3; D may be TRBD1 (5 bases). V lost 4 bases and J 0 bases, leaving 19 bases between the germline ends. Germline V gives CDR1 KGHSH, CDR2 LQKENI. The CDR3 consists of 18 residues. Here the CDR3 DNA reads TGTGCCAGCTCACGGATAGAGACCACAGGCTACTCTGGAAACACCATATATTTT. This encodes CASSRIETTGYSGNTIYF.

In its sample, this clone was seen once. The chain uses TRBV7-9 and TRBJ2-1; 7 bases fit TRBD2. Germline V gene lookup returns CDR1 SEHNR and CDR2 FQNEAQ (reference sequence). The J segment lost 7 bases and the V segment lost 1 base, leaving 4 bases of the junction unmatched. This CDR3 contains 14 residues. The CDR3 DNA follows: TGTGCCAGCAGCTTAGGGGGTAGCGGGAATGAGCAGTTCTTC. It specifies CASSLGGSGNEQFF.

The chain carries TRBV19 and TRBJ2-2, with 10 bases fitting TRBD2. V shed 5 bases and J 4 bases; nucleotides not matched to a gene: 7. CDR1 is LNHDA and CDR2 is SQIVND in the germline V gene (reference sequence). This CDR3 contains 16 residues. This chain's CDR3 is CASSGAGGALTGELFF. The CDR3 nucleotides are TGTGCCAGTAGTGGAGCGGGGGGGGCGCTCACCGGGGAGCTGTTTTTT.

The V call is TRBV3-1 (or the pseudogene TRBV3-2), the J call TRBJ1-6; D remains unclear. V was trimmed by 3 bases and J by 4 bases, leaving 13 bases between them. This CDR3 contains 16 residues. The germline gives CDR1 LGHDT, CDR2 YNNKEL (reference sequence). The CDR3 reads CASSHLAGSYNSPLHF. CDR3 nucleotide sequence: TGTGCCAGCAGCCACCTAGCTGGGTCTTATAATTCACCCCTCCACTTT.